This TCR beta chain was captured in a study of T-cell memory formation after mild COVID-19. Study in general: In these data, TCR clusters were largely donor specific. The study's findings and limits: CD4+ contracting clones were found mainly in CM and EM, and CD8+ ones in EMRA. Memory sampled before infection contained some responding clones, suggesting cross-reactive memory joined.

TCRdb analysed the 5' RACE reads with MiXCR anew, one entry per CDR3 protein. Among about 190,000 distinct CDR3 sequences, around 18% were seen once, and the ten largest hold roughly 2.4%. This clonotype came up once. The antigen is undetermined. This CDR3 is 17 amino acids long. Trimming shortened V by 4 bases and J by 0 bases, and 12 bases separated the two germline ends. Germline assignment: CDR1 KGHDR and CDR2 SFDVKD. The sequence was collected from an adult woman who had mild COVID-19 (a few samples of this study predate the infection). Cell type and time point are not known. This chain uses TRBV24-1 with TRBJ2-6; a possible D gene is TRBD1 (5 bases). The material sequenced was PBMCs or a T cell subset sorted from them (not recorded which). The CDR3 DNA reads as TGTGCCACCAGTGACGGACAACTACACTCTGGGGCCAACGTCCTGACTTTC. It specifies CATSDGQLHSGANVLTF.